Listed below are T cell receptor beta chains from one sample, sequenced in a study of blood T cell repertoires in COVID-19. Only in-frame clones appear in the TCRdb table, and some are missing; sequencing was by immunoSEQ multiplex PCR. The profile shows 150,000 to 200,000 clones, roughly 85% of them singletons. What was sequenced was PBMCs or T cells enriched from blood (not recorded which). The source is a woman aged 50 to 60 who had recovered from COVID-19. Both conserved end residues are trimmed from each CDR3. Fields, in order: V gene, J gene, clone size, CDR3 length, CDR3 protein. Size is stated for part of the rows, as once, few or many counts, or as a class when the clone is expanded.

TRBV7-2	TRBJ2-3	.	16	ASSRRGGRGISGDTQY
TRBV15	TRBJ2-3	.	13	ATSRRSGSTDTQY
TRBV6-1	TRBJ2-3	.	15	ASSAYPGQSSTDTQY
TRBV29-1	TRBJ1-2	.	10	SVRKDETVYT
TRBV28	TRBJ1-4	.	14	ASSHSRGQGNEKLF
TRBV5-4	TRBJ1-4	.	13	ASSSPGGTNEKLF
TRBV6-5	TRBJ1-6	.	11	ASRTGANSPLH
TRBV27	TRBJ2-2	few	14	ASSLSAVRGTGELF
TRBV27	TRBJ1-2	.	11	ASRSGSNYGYT
TRBV5-6	TRBJ1-2	.	14	ASSLFTGAVNYGYT
TRBV9	TRBJ2-3	.	14	ASSARQSFSTDTQY
TRBV11-2	TRBJ1-6	.	14	ASPQGLSPYNSPLH
TRBV6-6	TRBJ2-6	.	16	ASSRASGRASGANVLT
TRBV2	TRBJ1-4	.	11	ASSGGFPEKLF
TRBV19	TRBJ1-2	.	14	ASSTKDRGPIYGYT
TRBV12-3/TRBV12-4	TRBJ1-6	.	11	ASSLNAGSPLH
TRBV7-6	TRBJ2-3	.	11	ASSLRLEDTQY
TRBV5-1	TRBJ2-2	once	13	ASSLVQGATGELF
TRBV9	TRBJ1-2	.	14	ASSVAPGGDVNGYT
TRBV27	TRBJ1-1	.	12	ASSSSGAFTEAF
TRBV15	TRBJ2-4	once	15	ATSRASGPLAKNIQY
TRBV11-2	TRBJ2-1	.	12	ASKPGGGYNEQF
TRBV30	TRBJ1-5	once	13	AWSGGRGDNQPQH
TRBV19	TRBJ1-2	.	14	ASSPQGQGAGYGYT
TRBV30	TRBJ1-4	.	12	AWTDGASDEKLF
TRBV3-1/TRBV3-2	TRBJ1-2	.	13	ASSLRQGGIYGYT
TRBV7-9	TRBJ2-6	.	17	ASSLNPGTGVKGANVLT
TRBV7-6	TRBJ1-4	.	13	ASSLGAIIGEKLF
TRBV9	TRBJ1-6	.	14	ASSPTGGDTSDPLH
TRBV27	TRBJ1-4	.	14	ASSHYTQATNEKLF
TRBV4-1	TRBJ2-6	.	15	ASSHGQGTSGANVLT
TRBV28	TRBJ1-3	once	16	ASSPPPGAILSGNTIY